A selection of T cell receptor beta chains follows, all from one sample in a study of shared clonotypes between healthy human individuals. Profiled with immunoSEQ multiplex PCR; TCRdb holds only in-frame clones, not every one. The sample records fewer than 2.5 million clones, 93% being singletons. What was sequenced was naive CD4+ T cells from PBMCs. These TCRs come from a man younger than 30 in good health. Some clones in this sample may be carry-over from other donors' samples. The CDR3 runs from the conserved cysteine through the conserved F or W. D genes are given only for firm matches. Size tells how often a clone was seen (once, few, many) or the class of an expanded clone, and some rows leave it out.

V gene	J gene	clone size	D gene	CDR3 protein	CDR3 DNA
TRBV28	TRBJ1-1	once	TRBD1	CASSLPDRGEAFF	TGTGCCAGCAGTTTACCGGACAGGGGTGAAGCTTTCTTT
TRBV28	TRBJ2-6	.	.	CASSLGGLARGRFVLTF	TGTGCCAGCAGTTTAGGAGGGCTAGCTAGAGGGCGGTTCGTCCTGACTTTC
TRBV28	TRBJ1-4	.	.	CASSLEARRGKLFF	TGTGCCAGCAGTTTGGAGGCAAGGAGGGGAAAACTGTTTTTT
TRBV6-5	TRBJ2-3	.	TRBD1	CASSQGTGSQDTQYF	TGTGCCAGCAGTCAAGGGACAGGGTCCCAAGATACGCAGTATTTT
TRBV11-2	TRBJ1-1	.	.	CASSLDPSDTEAFF	TGTGCCAGCAGCTTAGATCCCAGTGACACTGAAGCTTTCTTT
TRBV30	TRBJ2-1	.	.	CAWSEGSSYNEQFF	TGTGCCTGGAGCGAAGGTAGCTCCTACAATGAGCAGTTCTTC
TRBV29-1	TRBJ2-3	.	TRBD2	CSVEPAGSTDTQYF	TGCAGCGTGGAACCAGCGGGGAGCACAGATACGCAGTATTTT
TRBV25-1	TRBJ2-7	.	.	CASLEAGAYEQYF	TGTGCCAGCTTAGAGGCAGGGGCCTACGAGCAGTACTTC
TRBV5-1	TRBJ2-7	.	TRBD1	CASSPGTGFSYEQYF	TGCGCCAGCAGCCCCGGGACAGGATTCTCCTACGAGCAGTACTTC
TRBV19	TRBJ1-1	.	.	CASSIIFDRTEAFF	TGTGCCAGTAGTATCATTTTCGACCGGACTGAAGCTTTCTTT
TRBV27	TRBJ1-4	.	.	CASSDATNEKLFF	TGTGCCTCCTCAGACGCAACTAATGAAAAACTGTTTTTT
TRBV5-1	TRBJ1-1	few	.	CASSETGSDAFF	TGCGCCAGCAGCGAGACAGGCTCGGACGCTTTCTTT
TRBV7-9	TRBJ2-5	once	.	CASSLAVSQETQYF	TGTGCCAGCAGCTTAGCGGTCAGCCAAGAGACCCAGTACTTC
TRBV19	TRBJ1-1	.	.	CASSTGRLNTEAFF	TGTGCCAGTAGTACGGGCCGATTGAACACTGAAGCTTTCTTT
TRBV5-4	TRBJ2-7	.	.	CASSDRYEQYF	TGTGCCAGCAGCGACAGGTACGAGCAGTACTTC
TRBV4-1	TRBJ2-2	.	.	CASSLRDTNTGELFF	TGCGCCAGCAGCCTCCGGGACACGAACACCGGGGAGCTGTTTTTT
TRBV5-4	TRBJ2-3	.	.	CASSLGSFRQNTDTQYF	TGTGCCAGCAGCTTGGGATCCTTCAGACAGAACACAGATACGCAGTATTTT
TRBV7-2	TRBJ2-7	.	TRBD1	CASSWRQGSAYEQYF	TGTGCCAGCAGCTGGAGACAGGGGTCGGCCTACGAGCAGTACTTC
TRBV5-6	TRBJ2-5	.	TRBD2	CASTSGGLLAAQETQYF	TGTGCCAGCACCTCGGGTGGCCTACTAGCGGCCCAAGAGACCCAGTACTTC
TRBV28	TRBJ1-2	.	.	CASTPSAGGGYTF	TGTGCCAGCACTCCTTCGGCTGGGGGTGGCTACACCTTC
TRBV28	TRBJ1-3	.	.	CASSFAGTGNTIYF	TGTGCCAGCAGTTTCGCCGGGACTGGAAACACCATATATTTT
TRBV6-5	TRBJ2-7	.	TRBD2	CASRLYSGIATEQYF	TGTGCCAGCAGGCTCTATAGCGGGATTGCGACCGAGCAGTACTTC
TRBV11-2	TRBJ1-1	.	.	CASSLDLSLGTEAFF	TGTGCCAGCAGCTTAGATCTGAGCCTGGGGACTGAAGCTTTCTTT
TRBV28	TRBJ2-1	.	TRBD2	CASSHREGLAGGFNEQFF	TGTGCCAGCAGTCACCGAGAGGGACTAGCGGGAGGTTTCAATGAGCAGTTCTTC
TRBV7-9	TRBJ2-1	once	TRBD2	CASSLLAGVGEQFF	TGTGCCAGCAGCCTACTAGCGGGAGTTGGGGAGCAGTTCTTC
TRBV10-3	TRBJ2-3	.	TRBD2	CAIREARERSTDTQYF	TGTGCCATCCGGGAGGCGCGGGAGAGGAGCACAGATACGCAGTATTTT
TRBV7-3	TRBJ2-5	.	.	CASSLMLGETQYF	TGTGCCAGCAGCTTAATGCTTGGAGAGACCCAGTACTTC
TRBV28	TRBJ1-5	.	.	CASSLPAGSSQPQHF	TGTGCCAGCAGTTTACCGGCAGGGAGTAGTCAGCCCCAGCATTTT
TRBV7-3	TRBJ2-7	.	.	CASSPSRGTRQYF	TGTGCCAGCAGCCCATCCAGGGGTACGAGGCAGTACTTC
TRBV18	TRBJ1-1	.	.	CASSSQGGEAFF	TGTGCCAGCTCGTCACAGGGAGGTGAAGCTTTCTTT
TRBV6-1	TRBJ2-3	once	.	CASSEGLLQGPPQYF	TGTGCCAGCAGTGAGGGGCTGTTACAGGGCCCTCCGCAGTATTTT
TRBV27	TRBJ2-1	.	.	CASSSPGLSSLQFF	TGTGCCAGCAGTTCCCCGGGGTTGTCGAGTTTGCAGTTCTTC
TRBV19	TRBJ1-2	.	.	CASSMGRSWTLSFTGSYGYTF	TGTGCCAGTAGTATGGGTCGCTCCTGGACACTTTCCTTTACGGGGAGCTATGGCTACACCTTC
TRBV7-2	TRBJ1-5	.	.	CASSLRRGALGQPQHF	TGTGCCAGCAGCTTACGGCGGGGGGCATTAGGGCAGCCCCAGCATTTT
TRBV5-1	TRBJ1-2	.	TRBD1	CASSETSAGTARDGYTF	TGCGCCAGCAGCGAGACTTCGGCTGGGACAGCCCGGGATGGCTACACCTTC
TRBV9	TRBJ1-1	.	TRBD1	CASSGTGGNTEAFF	TGTGCCAGCAGCGGGACAGGGGGAAACACTGAAGCTTTCTTT
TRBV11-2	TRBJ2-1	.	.	CASSFAGTPYNEQFF	TGTGCCAGCAGCTTCGCGGGAACCCCCTACAATGAGCAGTTCTTC
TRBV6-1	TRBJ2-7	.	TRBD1	CASSALRDRASYEQYF	TGTGCCAGCAGTGCACTCCGGGACAGGGCCTCCTACGAGCAGTACTTC
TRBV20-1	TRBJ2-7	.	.	CSARGVPEQYF	TGCAGTGCTAGAGGTGTTCCGGAGCAGTACTTC
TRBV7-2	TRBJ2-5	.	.	CASSLNTGQETQYF	TGTGCCAGCAGCTTAAACACGGGTCAGGAGACCCAGTACTTC
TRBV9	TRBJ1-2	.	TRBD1	CASSGGQGAYGYTF	TGTGCCAGCAGCGGAGGACAGGGGGCGTATGGCTACACCTTC